The 24 T cell receptor beta chains in this list originate from one sample, sequenced in a study of cytomegalovirus exposure and HLA in healthy donors. The primer mix had 60 Vbeta and 13 Jbeta primers. Produced via immunoSEQ multiplex PCR; TCRdb's table is partial and in-frame only. The table includes approximately 110,000 clones, more than 75% detected once. The specimen sequenced was PBMCs. These receptors all come from a man aged 40-55 years in good health and CMV-seronegative.

The rearrangement joins TRBV7-3 to TRBJ2-3; 7 bases are shared with TRBD2. Germline CDR1 SGHTA, CDR2 FQGTGA. V dropped 5 bases and J dropped 2; count of bases not matched to a gene: 4. This CDR3 region has 14 residues. CDR3 sequence (DNA): TGTGCCAGCAGCATCGGGGGGTTCACAGATACGCAGTATTTT. As protein: CASSIGGFTDTQYF.

V and J are TRBV19 and TRBJ1-5; D gene uncertain. CDR1 is LNHDA and CDR2 is SQIVND in the germline V gene (reference sequence). Between the trimmed V and J ends, which lost 3 bases and 2 bases, there was a span of 11 bases. The CDR3 has 15 residues. The CDR3, as DNA: TGTGCCAGTAGTATCGTCCATCGGGGCAATCAGCCCCAGCATTTT. Protein: CASSIVHRGNQPQHF.

About this clone itself: An end of the junction differs from the germline gene, which may be a read error. The chain joins TRBV7-7 to TRBJ2-2; TRBD1 might be the D (6 bases). In germline, CDR1 is SSHAT, CDR2 FNYEAQ (reference sequence). The CDR3 covers 15 residues. The CDR3 protein is CASSLMGAGTGELFF. CDR3 DNA sequence: TGTGCTAGCAGCTTAATGGGGGCCGGGACCGGGGAGCTGTTTTTT.

The chain has TRBV6-1 and TRBJ2-3, with a possible D match to TRBD2 (5 bases). There are 14 residues in the CDR3. With 2 bases removed from V and 4 bases from J, the gap between germline ends came to 10 bases. The germline gives CDR1 MNHNS, CDR2 SASEGT. CDR3 DNA sequence: TGTGCCAGCAGTGAATTGGGTAGCGCAGATACGCAGTATTTT. Protein: CASSELGSADTQYF.

This clone was picked up a small number of times. J is TRBJ2-1 and V is TRBV30; TRBD1 might be the D (6 bases). The CDR3 sequence is 17 residues long. V was shortened by 0 bases and J by 8 bases, with 23 bases between the two germline ends. The germline V gene has CDR1 GTSNPN and CDR2 SVGIG (reference sequence). CDR3 loop: CAWSVFGQPRGSDEQFF. In nucleotides, the CDR3 is TGTGCCTGGAGTGTATTCGGGCAGCCCAGGGGTTCGGATGAGCAGTTCTTC.

The chain employs TRBV28 and TRBJ2-3; perhaps TRBD2 as D (5 bases). In germline, CDR1 is MDHEN, CDR2 SYDVKM. V lost 6 bases to trimming and J lost 3 bases, with 16 bases between them. The CDR3 contains 15 residues. The chain's CDR3 is CASSTLVRATDTQYF. The CDR3 DNA sequence: TGTGCCAGCAGCACCCTGGTGCGGGCAACAGATACGCAGTATTTT.

The V and J genes are TRBV11-2 and TRBJ1-5, with D possibly TRBD1 on 5 matching bases. CDR1 is SGHAT and CDR2 is FQNNGV in the germline V gene. The CDR3 sequence is 16 residues long. Trimming shortened V by 1 base and J by 1 base, and 11 bases separated the two germline ends. CDR3 residues: CASSLVGGRSNQPQHF. The CDR3 coding sequence is TGTGCCAGCAGCTTAGTGGGGGGGAGAAGCAATCAGCCCCAGCATTTT.

The genes are TRBV27 and TRBJ1-1, with D tentatively TRBD1 (5 bases). V gave up 7 bases and J gave up 6 bases, with 18 bases separating them. The CDR3 runs 14 residues. CDR1 MNHEY and CDR2 SMNVEV come from the germline V gene (reference sequence). Written as DNA, the CDR3 is TGTGCCAGCATCAACACGGCGGGGGGGGCTGAAGCTTTCTTT. Translation: CASINTAGGAEAFF.

This chain links TRBV19 with TRBJ1-5; 11 positions match TRBD1. The CDR3 covers 15 residues. The junction had 5 bases not matched to a gene; V was cut back by 5 bases and J by 5 bases. Germline loops: CDR1 LNHDA, CDR2 SQIVND (reference sequence). The CDR3 DNA sequence: TGTGCCAGTAGTTTCGGACAGGGGGCGGATCAGCCCCAGCATTTT. Protein product: CASSFGQGADQPQHF.

V is TRBV11-3 and J is TRBJ2-7, with D perhaps TRBD2 (6 bases). CDR1 SGHNT and CDR2 YENEEA come from the germline V gene. With 0 bases removed from V and 5 bases from J, the gap between germline ends came to 17 bases. This CDR3 is built from 16 residues. The CDR3 region is CASSLDGRGGEDEQYF. CDR3 coding DNA: TGTGCCAGCAGCTTAGATGGTCGGGGAGGCGAGGACGAGCAGTACTTC.

This clone was recorded once. The chain carries TRBV2 and TRBJ1-1; a weak D match, TRBD1 (5 bases). V lost 6 bases to trimming and J lost 5 bases, with 16 bases between them. This CDR3 is 14 amino acids long. In germline, CDR1 is SNHLY, CDR2 FYNNEI. The CDR3 nucleotides are TGTGCCAGCAGCTATACCACAGGTGGGACTGAAGCTTTCTTT. It encodes CASSYTTGGTEAFF.

The chain links TRBV6-5 to TRBJ1-2, with D possibly being TRBD1 (6 bases). The CDR3 is 14 amino acids. Per germline, CDR1 MNHEY and CDR2 SVGAGI. V was clipped by 6 bases and J by 4 bases, with 15 bases between them. The CDR3 region is CASSQLGAIYGYTF. In DNA, the CDR3 is TGTGCCAGCAGCCAATTGGGGGCCATCTATGGCTACACCTTC.

This rearrangement joins TRBV28 to TRBJ1-2; 10 bases match TRBD1. Trimming cost V 5 bases and J 2 bases; bases outside gene matches: 5. There are 15 residues in the CDR3. CDR1 is MDHEN and CDR2 is SYDVKM in the germline V gene. The chain's CDR3 is CASSPQGQGNYGYTF. The CDR3 region has the DNA TGTGCCAGCAGTCCCCAGGGACAGGGGAACTATGGCTACACCTTC.

The gene calls are TRBV7-6 and TRBJ2-2; 12 bases map to TRBD2. Germline V gene lookup returns CDR1 SGHVS and CDR2 FNYEAQ. This CDR3 has 17 residues. J lost 2 bases, V lost 2 bases, and 3 bases had no gene match. The CDR3 nucleotides read TGTGCCAGCAGCTTAACTAGCGGGGGGCCAAACACCGGGGAGCTGTTTTTT. This sequence encodes CASSLTSGGPNTGELFF.

The rearrangement joins TRBV15 to TRBJ1-2; 7 nucleotides line up with TRBD1. The length of the CDR3 is 16 residues. The V gene's germline CDR1 is LNHNV and CDR2 YYDKDF (reference sequence). V trimming: 3 bases; J trimming: 4 bases; junction bases outside the gene matches: 11. The CDR3 DNA follows: TGTGCCACCAGCAGTCCCGGGACAGCGAGATTCTATGGCTACACCTTC. Translating it yields CATSSPGTARFYGYTF.

This clone appeared a few times. The chain employs TRBV18 and TRBJ2-1, with 9 bases identical to TRBD1. The CDR3 totals 17 residues. V lost 3 bases and J lost 2; bases outside the gene matches: 8. From germline, CDR1 is KGHSH and CDR2 LQKENI. The CDR3 bases are TGTGCCAGCTCACCCCTGGACAGGGGCCGAACCTACAATGAGCAGTTCTTC. Its protein product is CASSPLDRGRTYNEQFF.

The chain uses TRBV27 and TRBJ2-5, with D possibly being TRBD1 (5 bases). CDR1 and CDR2 (germline): MNHEY, SMNVEV (reference sequence). This CDR3 has 11 amino acids. V was shortened by 5 bases and J by 13 bases, with 14 bases between the two germline ends. The CDR3 spells CASSNYRNLYF. The CDR3, as DNA: TGTGCCAGCAGTAATTACAGGAACCTGTACTTC.

This chain uses TRBV28 with TRBJ2-1; tentative D call: TRBD1 (5 bases). Germline CDR1 reads MDHEN; CDR2 reads SYDVKM. V lost 5 bases, J lost 7 bases, and 12 bases lay in between. The CDR3 covers 13 residues. DNA for the CDR3: TGTGCCAGCAGTCACAGGCGAAATAATGAGCAGTTCTTC. Translation gives CASSHRRNNEQFF.

This clone was seen only once. V and J are TRBV19 and TRBJ1-1, with D possibly TRBD1 on 5 matching bases. The CDR3 has 14 residues. Germline values: CDR1 LNHDA, CDR2 SQIVND (reference sequence). V dropped 4 bases and J dropped 1 base, with 10 bases sitting between them. The CDR3 DNA is TGTGCCAGTAGTAGGGGCGGTTCGAACACTGAAGCTTTCTTT. Translating gives CASSRGGSNTEAFF.

This clone has more than one count but fewer than ten. This rearrangement joins TRBV7-2 to TRBJ2-5, with a tentative D call TRBD1 (5 bases). V was trimmed by 0 bases and J by 4 bases, leaving 18 bases between them. The CDR3 spans 17 residues. The germline V gene has CDR1 SGHTA and CDR2 FQGNSA. The CDR3 here is CASSLAAQGAPRETQYF. CDR3 DNA sequence: TGTGCCAGCAGCTTAGCGGCCCAGGGCGCGCCGAGAGAGACCCAGTACTTC.

The chain uses TRBV4-2 and TRBJ1-1, with D possibly matching TRBD1 (5 bases). The ends were cut back, 0 bases at V and 4 bases at J, with 9 bases in the middle. The CDR3 runs to 14 residues. The germline V gene has CDR1 LGHNA and CDR2 YNFKEQ. As DNA, the CDR3 is TGTGCCAGCAGCCAAGAACGTACAGGCACTGAAGCTTTCTTT. Translated: CASSQERTGTEAFF.

This rearrangement joins TRBV2 to TRBJ2-5; 9 positions match TRBD2. V shed 6 bases and J 5 bases; nucleotides not matched to a gene: 10. This CDR3 region has 15 residues. Germline values: CDR1 SNHLY, CDR2 FYNNEI. The CDR3 reads CASRPLAGGPETQYF. The CDR3 DNA reads TGTGCCAGCAGGCCCTTGGCGGGGGGGCCGGAGACCCAGTACTTC.

V usage is TRBV23-1 and J usage is TRBJ1-1, with 7 bases lining up with TRBD1. TRBV23-1 counts as an open reading frame of uncertain function. The CDR3 is 14 residues long. The V segment lost 7 bases and the J segment 0 bases; nucleotides outside the gene matches: 5. The DNA of the CDR3 is TGCGCCAGCACCTTGACAGGGATGAACACTGAAGCTTTCTTT. This codes for CASTLTGMNTEAFF.

The gene calls are TRBV18 and TRBJ1-4; 7 nucleotides align to TRBD1. Germline-derived CDR1 and CDR2 are KGHSH and LQKENI. This CDR3 has 15 amino acids. The trim removed 0 bases at V and 5 bases at J, leaving 3 bases unmatched. CDR3 DNA: TGTGCCAGCTCACCACCGACAGGGAGGAATGAAAAACTGTTTTTT. It codes for CASSPPTGRNEKLFF.